This is a list of T cell receptor beta chains from one sample in a study of shared clonotypes between healthy human individuals. Sequencing used immunoSEQ multiplex PCR; TCRdb keeps in-frame clones, though not all of them. The sample yields 1 million to 1.3 million clones, more than 75% seen once. Sample: memory CD4+ T cells from PBMCs. The receptors come from a man younger than 35 in good health. Some clones in this sample may be carry-over from other donors' samples. Each CDR3 is given without its conserved first and last residue.

V gene: TRBV2
CDR3 protein: ASRDRGGTDTQY

V gene: TRBV5-6
CDR3 protein: ASSLAGGASGTGELF

V gene: TRBV5-6
CDR3 protein: ASSLPWTGPNEKLF

V gene: TRBV5-1
CDR3 protein: ASSFGQREFYNEQF

V gene: TRBV5-5
CDR3 protein: ASSLVQGRTEAF

V gene: TRBV5-1
CDR3 protein: ATTDVRPGTEAF

V gene: TRBV28
CDR3 protein: ASTTAGSLYEQY

V gene: TRBV28
CDR3 protein: ASSSRPRTGLDGEKLF

V gene: TRBV7-2
CDR3 protein: ASSLRTRSDTQY

V gene: TRBV5-1
CDR3 protein: ASTWDGGGTTDTQY

V gene: TRBV27
CDR3 protein: ASSPFIGTSVTYEQY

V gene: TRBV5-1
CDR3 protein: ASSPETQGVQY

V gene: TRBV7-9
CDR3 protein: ASSSQANTEAF

V gene: TRBV20-1
CDR3 protein: SATGSEQY

V gene: TRBV7-3
CDR3 protein: ASSLNRPQGALNEQF

V gene: TRBV9
CDR3 protein: ASSVERIGDTQY

V gene: TRBV28
CDR3 protein: ASSLQGAEQY

V gene: TRBV5-6
CDR3 protein: ASSLGYGDYGYT

V gene: TRBV7-3
CDR3 protein: ASSFGTNNEQF

V gene: TRBV30
CDR3 protein: AWSPDPRRNPNGMWEKLF

V gene: TRBV7-6
CDR3 protein: ASSSRLAGRGYNEQF

V gene: TRBV7-6
CDR3 protein: ASSAMSSRGIHEQY

V gene: TRBV7-6
CDR3 protein: ASGTGGTGGETQY

V gene: TRBV11-3
CDR3 protein: ASSLLYRTHEQF